These 2 T cell receptor beta chains originate from one sample sequenced in a study of T cell repertoires and HLA-DP antigens. Libraries were prepared by immunoSEQ multiplex PCR; TCRdb keeps only in-frame clonotypes and omits some of them. In the table there are 75,000 to 90,000 clones, roughly nine tenths of which are singletons. Antigens for these TCRs are unknown. The source material was CD4+ T cells from PBMCs. The receptors come from a man aged 45-65 years in good health and CMV-seronegative.

The chain combines TRBV9 with TRBJ2-5, with D possibly being TRBD1 (6 bases). CDR3 size: 15 residues. Deletions cut 4 bases from V and 0 bases from J, with 13 bases between. The germline CDR1 and CDR2 sequences are SGDLS and YYNGEE. Here the CDR3 reads CASSPQGQNQETQYF. DNA of the CDR3: TGTGCCAGCAGCCCCCAGGGACAAAACCAAGAGACCCAGTACTTC.

The chain carries TRBV30 and TRBJ2-7; D uncertain. This CDR3 has 12 residues. Germline V gives CDR1 GTSNPN, CDR2 SVGIG (reference sequence). Trimming took off 3 bases at V and 5 bases at J, with 11 bases between the two ends. In DNA form, the CDR3 reads TGTGCCTGGAGCCCCACCTGGGACGAGCAGTACTTC. Its translation is CAWSPTWDEQYF.